A single sample gave rise to the 30 T cell receptor beta chains below, sequenced in a study of T cell responses to AZD1222 COVID-19 vaccine. Some clones are missing from TCRdb's copy, which holds only in-frame ones; the method was immunoSEQ multiplex PCR. Among about 120,000 clones listed, approximately 90% were seen once. Specimen: peripheral blood, collected on day 0 of AZD1222 vaccination. Receptors were obtained from an adult in good health.

This chain uses TRBV6-5 with TRBJ1-6; D is undetermined. Germline V gene data show CDR1 as MNHEY and CDR2 as SVGAGI. The CDR3 totals 16 residues. V lost 2 bases to trimming and J lost 4 bases, with 12 bases between them. CDR3 nucleotides: TGTGCCAGCAGTTACACCCACAGCTCTTATAATTCACCCCTCCACTTT. It is translated as CASSYTHSSYNSPLHF.

This chain joins TRBV4-2 and TRBJ1-1; no clear D gene. CDR1 is LGHNA, CDR2 YNFKEQ, per germline. This CDR3 comprises 11 residues. V was shortened by 4 bases and J by 2 bases, with 2 bases between the two germline ends. In nucleotides, the CDR3 is TGTGCCAGCAGCCTTAACACTGAAGCTTTCTTT. Residues: CASSLNTEAFF.

The J gene is TRBJ1-2, the V gene TRBV19, with D possibly being TRBD1 (6 bases). V lost 6 bases, J lost 0 bases, and 11 bases lay in between. Per germline, CDR1 LNHDA and CDR2 SQIVND (reference sequence). The CDR3 sequence is 14 residues long. CDR3 bases: TGTGCCAGTAGCAAAGGACAGCCTAACTATGGCTACACCTTC. Its translation: CASSKGQPNYGYTF. The entire variable domain, with the rest obtained from reference TRBV19 and TRBJ1-2, is as follows: DGGITQSPKYLFRKEGQNVTLSCEQNLNHDAMYWYRQDPGQGLRLIYYSQIVNDFQKGDIAEGYSVSREKKESFPLTVTSAQKNPTAFYLCASSKGQPNYGYTFGSGTRLTVV.

The gene calls are TRBV28 and TRBJ1-1, with D possibly matching TRBD1 (6 bases). Germline V gene sequence: CDR1 MDHEN, CDR2 SYDVKM. The CDR3 sequence is 14 residues long. Trimming took 7 bases from V and 6 from J, leaving 18 bases between them. The CDR3 protein is CASILERGSPEAFF. The DNA for the CDR3 is TGTGCCAGCATTCTAGAGAGGGGGAGCCCTGAAGCTTTCTTT.

V usage is TRBV28 and J usage is TRBJ1-5; D is ambiguous. CDR1 is MDHEN and CDR2 is SYDVKM in the germline V gene. Between the trimmed V and J ends, which lost 6 bases and 2 bases, there was a span of 5 bases. The CDR3 has 12 amino acids. The CDR3 here is CASREGNQPQHF. CDR3 DNA: TGTGCCAGCAGGGAAGGCAATCAGCCCCAGCATTTT. Looking up the rest from reference TRBV28 and TRBJ1-5 gives the full variable domain: DVKVTQSSRYLVKRTGEKVFLECVQDMDHENMFWYRQDPGLGLRLIYFSYDVKMKEKGDIPEGYSVSREKKERFSLILESASTNQTSMYLCASREGNQPQHFGDGTRLSIL.

This clone was seen just once. The rearrangement uses TRBV5-1 and TRBJ1-1; TRBD1 is a possible D gene (5 bases). The V end lost 3 bases, the J end lost 6 bases, and 12 bases lay between the germline ends. CDR3 length: 13 residues. Germline CDR1 SGHRS, CDR2 YFSETQ. The DNA of the CDR3 is TGCGCCAGCAGCTGGGTGGGGACTGCTGAAGCTTTCTTT. It translates to CASSWVGTAEAFF. Full variable domain (rest looked up from reference TRBV5-1 and TRBJ1-1): KAGVTQTPRYLIKTRGQQVTLSCSPISGHRSVSWYQQTPGQGLQFLFEYFSETQRNKGNFPGRFSGRQFSNSRSEMNVSTLELGDSALYLCASSWVGTAEAFFGQGTRLTVV.

The chain uses TRBV28 and TRBJ2-7, with D maybe TRBD2 (6 bases). CDR3 length equals 18 residues. Deletions cut 6 bases from V and 0 bases from J, with 24 bases between. Germline V CDR1 and CDR2: MDHEN, SYDVKM. This chain's CDR3 is CASRPPWGESYHSYEQYF. The CDR3 bases are TGTGCCAGCAGACCTCCGTGGGGGGAAAGTTATCACTCCTACGAGCAGTACTTC.

The chain uses TRBV7-9 and TRBJ2-7; 13 bases align to TRBD2. The junction had 6 bases not matched to a gene; V was cut back by 1 base and J by 6 bases. This CDR3 comprises 16 residues. Germline V gene data show CDR1 as SEHNR and CDR2 as FQNEAQ (reference sequence). The CDR3 nucleotides read TGTGCCAGCAGCTTAGGAGAGACTAGCGGGAGGATCGAGCAGTACTTC. As protein: CASSLGETSGRIEQYF.

This rearrangement joins TRBV20-1 to TRBJ1-1; TRBD1 aligns across 8 bases. V shed 3 bases, J shed 5 bases, and the junction held 5 bases outside the gene matches. The CDR3 has 13 residues. The germline CDR1 and CDR2 sequences are DFQATT and SNEGSKA (reference sequence). CDR3 loop: CSASQGALTEAFF. The DNA for the CDR3 is TGCAGTGCTAGTCAGGGGGCGCTTACTGAAGCTTTCTTT.

This clone showed up just once. The gene calls are TRBV7-9 and TRBJ2-3, with D tentatively TRBD1 (5 bases). CDR1 and CDR2 from the germline V gene are SEHNR and FQNEAQ (reference sequence). V was shortened by 0 bases and J by 8 bases, with 12 bases between the two germline ends. This CDR3 spans 14 amino acids. This CDR3 reads CASSLAGVGGTQYF. CDR3 sequence (DNA): TGTGCCAGCAGCTTAGCAGGGGTTGGCGGTACGCAGTATTTT.

In DNA form, the CDR3 reads TGCGCCAGCAGCCAACTTGCGGGGGATTCCTACGAGCAGTACTTC. Encoded protein: CASSQLAGDSYEQYF. This chain uses TRBV4-3 with TRBJ2-7, with 7 bases that match TRBD2. This CDR3 has 15 amino acids. Germline V gene data show CDR1 as LGHNA and CDR2 as YSLEER. V dropped 2 bases and J dropped 1; count of bases not matched to a gene: 5.

The chain links TRBV9 to TRBJ1-3; the match to TRBD1 covers 7 bases. The CDR3 length is 14 residues. CDR1 is SGDLS and CDR2 is YYNGEE in the germline V gene. The J segment lost 3 bases and the V segment lost 3 bases, leaving 3 bases of the junction unmatched. The CDR3 reads CASSAQGFGNTIYF. The CDR3 region has the DNA TGTGCCAGCAGCGCACAGGGGTTTGGAAACACCATATATTTT. Full variable domain (missing parts from reference TRBV9 and TRBJ1-3): DSGVTQTPKHLITATGQRVTLRCSPRSGDLSVYWYQQSLDQGLQFLIQYYNGEERAKGNILERFSAQQFPDLHSELNLSSLELGDSALYFCASSAQGFGNTIYFGEGSWLTVV.

CDR3: CATSNHAPAGYNEQFF. The CDR3 coding sequence is TGTGCCACCAGCAACCACGCCCCGGCGGGGTACAATGAGCAGTTCTTC. The rearrangement links TRBV15 to TRBJ2-1; D perhaps matches TRBD2 (6 bases). V was trimmed by 4 bases and J by 4 bases, leaving 17 bases between them. The germline V gene encodes CDR1 LNHNV and CDR2 YYDKDF (reference sequence). The length of the CDR3 is 16 residues.

This sequence joins TRBV7-2 and TRBJ2-4; 11 bases are a match to TRBD1. V dropped 2 bases and J dropped 5; count of bases not matched to a gene: 5. The germline CDR1 and CDR2 sequences are SGHTA and FQGNSA. The CDR3 is made up of 16 amino acids. As DNA, the CDR3 is TGTGCCAGCAGCTTACGGACAGGGGGCCTGCAAAACATTCAGTACTTC. As protein: CASSLRTGGLQNIQYF.

The CDR3 here is CASSVALSGSGTSTDTQYF. The CDR3 nucleotides read TGTGCCAGCAGCGTAGCGTTGAGCGGGAGCGGGACGAGCACAGATACGCAGTATTTT. The rearrangement uses TRBV9 and TRBJ2-3, with 8 bases matching TRBD2. The germline V gene encodes CDR1 SGDLS and CDR2 YYNGEE. The CDR3 runs to 19 residues. The J segment lost 0 bases and the V segment lost 0 bases, leaving 12 bases of the junction unmatched.

The V call is TRBV5-1, the J call TRBJ2-2; D ambiguous. Germline V gene data show CDR1 as SGHRS and CDR2 as YFSETQ. V was shortened by 3 bases and J by 6 bases, with 6 bases between the two germline ends. This CDR3 is built from 12 residues. The CDR3 spells CASSSPPGELFF. CDR3 coding DNA: TGCGCCAGCAGCTCCCCTCCCGGGGAGCTGTTTTTT. Filled out from reference TRBV5-1 and TRBJ2-2, the complete variable domain reads KAGVTQTPRYLIKTRGQQVTLSCSPISGHRSVSWYQQTPGQGLQFLFEYFSETQRNKGNFPGRFSGRQFSNSRSEMNVSTLELGDSALYLCASSSPPGELFFGEGSRLTVL.

A single count supports this clone. V and J are TRBV30 and TRBJ2-2; D might be TRBD1 (6 bases). Germline V gene data show CDR1 as GTSNPN and CDR2 as SVGIG (reference sequence). The ends were cut back, 2 bases at V and 2 bases at J, with 9 bases in the middle. The CDR3 spans 14 residues. The DNA for the CDR3 is TGTGCCTGGAGTTCAGGGGTCAACACCGGGGAGCTGTTTTTT. It translates to CAWSSGVNTGELFF.

This chain joins TRBV7-9 and TRBJ2-1, with unresolved D. CDR1 and CDR2 (germline): SEHNR, FQNEAQ (reference sequence). There are 16 residues in the CDR3. Deletions cut 5 bases from V and 0 bases from J, with 14 bases between. This chain's CDR3 is CASSPQEASSYNEQFF. DNA of the CDR3: TGTGCCAGCAGCCCTCAAGAAGCGAGCTCCTACAATGAGCAGTTCTTC.

This clone occurred once. The chain recombines TRBV29-1 with TRBJ2-3; 12 nucleotides match TRBD2. This CDR3 has 17 amino acids. The V and J ends lost 5 bases and 4 bases, in that order; junction bases with no gene match: 13. Germline assignment: CDR1 SQVTM and CDR2 ANQGSEA. CDR3 sequence: CSVPTSGRQGVSDTQYF. Written as DNA, the CDR3 is TGCAGCGTTCCGACTAGCGGGAGACAGGGGGTCTCAGATACGCAGTATTTT.

The chain employs TRBV28 and TRBJ2-3; perhaps TRBD2 as D (6 bases). Trimming left V 7 bases short and J 0 bases short, with 11 bases between. The CDR3 spans 14 residues. Germline values: CDR1 MDHEN, CDR2 SYDVKM. CDR3 loop: CASTYRGSTDTQYF. In nucleotides, the CDR3 is TGTGCCAGCACTTATCGGGGGAGCACAGATACGCAGTATTTT.

J is TRBJ1-2 and V is TRBV12-3 or TRBV12-4; no firm D call. Trimming took off 8 bases at V and 8 bases at J, with 15 bases between the two ends. This CDR3 comprises 12 residues. CDR3 in DNA: TGTGCCAGCGGAGACTTACCCAGCGGCTACACCTTC. This translates into CASGDLPSGYTF.

The chain uses TRBV9 and TRBJ2-5; D may correspond to TRBD1 or TRBD2 (6 bases each). Germline CDR1 reads SGDLS; CDR2 reads YYNGEE. The CDR3 consists of 13 residues. V lost 5 bases, J lost 5 bases, and 13 bases lay in between. The CDR3 DNA sequence: TGTGCCAGCAGTGGGGGGCCCTTGGAGACCCAGTACTTC. Protein sequence: CASSGGPLETQYF. Together with reference TRBV9 and TRBJ2-5, the CDR3 gives the full variable domain: DSGVTQTPKHLITATGQRVTLRCSPRSGDLSVYWYQQSLDQGLQFLIQYYNGEERAKGNILERFSAQQFPDLHSELNLSSLELGDSALYFCASSGGPLETQYFGPGTRLLVL.

The gene calls are TRBV23-1 and TRBJ2-1; 11 nucleotides agree with TRBD2. TRBV23-1 is sorted into the ORF group, with uncertain function. The CDR3 spans 17 residues. The V gene end was trimmed by 0 bases and the J gene end by 5 bases; junction bases not matched to a gene: 6. The CDR3 DNA follows: TGCGCCAGCAGTCAATCACCCCTAGCGGGAGGCAACAATGAGCAGTTCTTC. Its protein product is CASSQSPLAGGNNEQFF.

The rearrangement joins TRBV5-6 to TRBJ2-5; 8 nucleotides align to TRBD2. CDR1 is SGHDT and CDR2 is YYEEEE in the germline V gene. The CDR3 contains 17 residues. J gave up 5 bases and V 1 base, and 13 bases lay outside the gene matches. Here the CDR3 reads CASSLTGATGGVETQYF. The DNA of the CDR3 is TGTGCCAGCAGCTTGACGGGTGCTACGGGAGGGGTGGAGACCCAGTACTTC.

The chain uses TRBV3-1 (or the pseudogene TRBV3-2) and TRBJ2-1, with 10 positions matching TRBD2. The germline gives CDR1 LGHDT, CDR2 YNNKEL (reference sequence). The CDR3 has 16 residues. V lost 1 base to trimming and J lost 4 bases; unmatched junction nucleotides: 4. The CDR3 bases are TGTGCCAGCAGCCAAGGGCTAGCGGGAGTTTACAATGAGCAGTTCTTC. Protein sequence: CASSQGLAGVYNEQFF.

The J gene is TRBJ2-7, the V gene TRBV11-2; D remains ambiguous. Germline V gene data show CDR1 as SGHAT and CDR2 as FQNNGV. CDR3 length: 15 amino acids. The V end was cut by 5 bases, the J end by 5 bases, with 19 bases between. The CDR3 bases are TGTGCCAGCAGCCCCCGCAGGCAGTTTGGCAACGAGCAGTACTTC. Translating it yields CASSPRRQFGNEQYF.

The genes are TRBV19 and TRBJ2-5, with a possible D match to TRBD1 (6 bases). CDR3 length: 13 residues. CDR1 and CDR2 (germline): LNHDA, SQIVND (reference sequence). Trimming took off 4 bases at V and 5 bases at J, with 11 bases between the two ends. The CDR3 loop is CASSRGTRETQYF. CDR3 in DNA: TGTGCCAGTAGTAGGGGGACACGGGAGACCCAGTACTTC.

The chain joins TRBV18 to TRBJ2-5, with 7 nucleotides matching TRBD1. V was clipped by 4 bases and J by 5 bases; unmatched bases: 4. The germline V gene encodes CDR1 KGHSH and CDR2 LQKENI. The length of the CDR3 is 13 residues. CDR3 loop: CASSLGQVETQYF. CDR3 nucleotide sequence: TGTGCCAGCTCACTCGGACAGGTTGAGACCCAGTACTTC. Variable domain in full (rest from reference TRBV18 and TRBJ2-5): NAGVMQNPRHLVRRRGQEARLRCSPMKGHSHVYWYRQLPEEGLKFMVYLQKENIIDESGMPKERFSAEFPKEGPSILRIQQVVRGDSAAYFCASSLGQVETQYFGPGTRLLVL.

The count of this clone is one. The chain joins TRBV7-2 to TRBJ2-7; D is possibly TRBD1 (5 bases). CDR3 length: 12 amino acids. V lost 2 bases and J lost 6, with 8 bases in between. Looked up from germline, CDR1 is SGHTA and CDR2 is FQGNSA. DNA for the CDR3: TGTGCCAGCAGCTTACAGGGTCCCGAGCAGTACTTC. It codes for CASSLQGPEQYF.

The chain links TRBV28 to TRBJ2-3, with D unresolved. V was trimmed by 5 bases and J by 0 bases, leaving 12 bases between them. Germline V lookup: CDR1 MDHEN, CDR2 SYDVKM. CDR3 length: 15 residues. CDR3 DNA: TGTGCCAGCAGTCGCCCCACTACTAGCACAGATACGCAGTATTTT. Translating gives CASSRPTTSTDTQYF.